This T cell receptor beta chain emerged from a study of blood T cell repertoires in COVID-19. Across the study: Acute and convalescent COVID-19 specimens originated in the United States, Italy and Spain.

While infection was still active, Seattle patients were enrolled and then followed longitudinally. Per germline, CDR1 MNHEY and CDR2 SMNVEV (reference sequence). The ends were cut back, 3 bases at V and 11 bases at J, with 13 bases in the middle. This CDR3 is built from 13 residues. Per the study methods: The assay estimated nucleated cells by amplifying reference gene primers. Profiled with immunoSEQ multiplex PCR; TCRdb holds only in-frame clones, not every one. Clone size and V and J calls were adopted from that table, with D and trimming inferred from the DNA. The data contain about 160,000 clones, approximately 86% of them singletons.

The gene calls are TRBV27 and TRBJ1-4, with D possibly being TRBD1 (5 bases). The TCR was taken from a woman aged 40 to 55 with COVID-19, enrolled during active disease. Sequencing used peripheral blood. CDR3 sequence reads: CASSLSTKGKLFF. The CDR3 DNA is TGTGCCAGCAGTTTGTCCACAAAGGGGAAACTGTTTTTT.